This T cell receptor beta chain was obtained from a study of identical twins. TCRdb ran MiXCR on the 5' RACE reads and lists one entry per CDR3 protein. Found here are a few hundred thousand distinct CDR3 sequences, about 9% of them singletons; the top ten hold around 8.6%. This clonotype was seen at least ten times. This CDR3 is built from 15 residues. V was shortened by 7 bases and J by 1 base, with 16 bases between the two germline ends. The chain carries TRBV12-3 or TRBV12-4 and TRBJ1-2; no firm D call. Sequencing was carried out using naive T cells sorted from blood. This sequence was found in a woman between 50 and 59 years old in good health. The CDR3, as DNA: TGTGCCAGCACTGCTCTAAGGGTTGGTAACTATGGCTACACCTTC. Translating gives CASTALRVGNYGYTF.